One and the same sample provided the 27 T cell receptor beta chains below, sequenced in a study of T cell repertoires in cytomegalovirus infection. MiXCR, run by TCRdb on the reads, gives a single entry per CDR3 protein. The sample carries roughly 250,000 distinct CDR3 sequences, around 12% recorded once. What was sequenced was PBMCs. The receptors were sampled from a human donor in good health (CMV status not recorded). Some clones in this sample may be carry-over from other donors' samples.

The chain couples TRBV19 to TRBJ1-1; no clear D. Trimming took 4 bases from V and 3 from J, leaving 9 bases between them. The CDR3 totals 13 residues. Germline CDR1 and CDR2: LNHDA and SQIVND (reference sequence). This CDR3 is CASSRGSDTEAFF. Here the CDR3 DNA reads TGTGCCAGTAGTAGAGGATCCGACACTGAAGCTTTCTTT.

The chain combines TRBV6-1 with TRBJ2-5; the D gene is possibly TRBD2 (5 bases). Trimming shortened V by 10 bases and J by 5 bases, and 17 bases separated the two germline ends. The length of the CDR3 is 13 residues. Germline lookup yields CDR1 MNHNS and CDR2 SASEGT. CDR3: CAMALPGGETQYF. DNA of the CDR3: TGTGCCATGGCTCTTCCAGGCGGGGAGACCCAGTACTTC.

Ten or more counts support this clonotype. The chain links TRBV7-9 to TRBJ1-4; maybe TRBD1 (5 bases). Trimming pared 2 bases from V and 4 bases from J, leaving 11 bases between. This CDR3 region has 15 residues. From germline, CDR1 is SEHNR and CDR2 FQNEAQ (reference sequence). The CDR3 spells CASSLKAGNNEKLFF. CDR3 coding DNA: TGTGCCAGCAGCTTAAAGGCAGGGAATAATGAAAAACTGTTTTTT.

The V and J genes are TRBV14 and TRBJ1-6; D possibly corresponds to TRBD1 (5 bases). V was pared by 0 bases and J by 4 bases, with 7 bases between. Germline V gives CDR1 SGHDN, CDR2 FVKESK. This CDR3 comprises 15 residues. The CDR3 DNA reads TGTGCCAGCAGCCAAGATGGGGGTTATAATTCACCCCTCCACTTT. Its translation: CASSQDGGYNSPLHF.

The chain joins TRBV20-1 to TRBJ2-5, with TRBD2 as a possible D gene (6 bases). Germline CDR1 DFQATT, CDR2 SNEGSKA (reference sequence). The CDR3 sequence is 12 residues long. V was shortened by 6 bases and J by 5 bases, with 13 bases between the two germline ends. The CDR3 here is CSAGSREETQYF. The CDR3 nucleotides read TGCAGTGCGGGCTCCCGGGAGGAGACCCAGTACTTC.

A single count supports this clonotype. The chain links TRBV28 to TRBJ1-1; the match to TRBD1 covers 8 bases. The CDR3 contains 12 residues. Trimming cost V 3 bases and J 10 bases; bases outside gene matches: 4. Germline V gene sequence: CDR1 MDHEN, CDR2 SYDVKM. DNA for the CDR3: TGTGCCAGCAGTTTCCCCACAGGGGGAGCTTTCTTT. It translates to CASSFPTGGAFF.

This clonotype has a handful of counts. This chain connects TRBV18 to TRBJ2-7, with 9 bases that match TRBD1. With V trimmed by 2 bases and J by 5 bases, 10 bases remained unmatched. Germline-derived CDR1 and CDR2 are KGHSH and LQKENI. The CDR3 sequence is 16 residues long. CDR3 DNA sequence: TGTGCCAGCTCACCAATGCCCGGGACAGGGAATAACGAGCAGTACTTC. Residues: CASSPMPGTGNNEQYF.

The sample holds a few counts of this clonotype. V usage is TRBV24-1 and J usage is TRBJ2-1; D remains unclear. This CDR3 comprises 12 residues. Germline-derived CDR1 and CDR2 are KGHDR and SFDVKD. V was cut by 3 bases and J by 5 bases, with 4 bases left in between. This CDR3 reads CATSDLNNEQFF. The CDR3 DNA is TGTGCCACCAGTGATCTGAACAATGAGCAGTTCTTC.

The chain links TRBV20-1 to TRBJ2-7; D is unresolved. The CDR3 has 12 residues. The ends were cut back, 5 bases at V and 1 base at J, with 9 bases in the middle. From germline, CDR1 is DFQATT and CDR2 SNEGSKA (reference sequence). CDR3 nucleotides: TGCAGTGCTGAGACACGGTCCTACGAGCAGTACTTC. This translates into CSAETRSYEQYF.

This clonotype was detected many times. V and J are TRBV7-3 and TRBJ2-3; TRBD1 or TRBD2 may be the D gene (6 bases each). Germline V gene sequence: CDR1 SGHTA, CDR2 FQGTGA. V was pared by 5 bases and J by 7 bases, with 13 bases between. This CDR3 has 13 amino acids. The CDR3 is CASSGAGGHTQYF. The CDR3 nucleotides are TGTGCCAGCAGCGGGGCCGGGGGCCATACGCAGTATTTT.

This clonotype occurred many times. This sequence joins TRBV7-2 and TRBJ2-5; D is possibly TRBD1 or TRBD2 (7 bases each). The CDR3 sequence is 17 residues long. Trimming stripped 1 base from V and 2 bases from J, with 17 bases between. Germline CDR1 is SGHTA and CDR2 is FQGNSA. DNA of the CDR3: TGTGCCAGCAGCTTAGGCCCGGCAGGGGGGGGTCAAGAGACCCAGTACTTC. This codes for CASSLGPAGGGQETQYF.

This clonotype was seen only a few times. The chain has TRBV12-5 and TRBJ1-5; perhaps TRBD1 as D (5 bases). Trimming pared 1 base from V and 2 bases from J, leaving 9 bases between. Germline CDR1 and CDR2: LGHNT and FRNRAP. This CDR3 contains 15 residues. The CDR3 region is CASGLGGVGNQPQHF. DNA for the CDR3: TGTGCTAGTGGTTTGGGGGGCGTCGGCAATCAGCCCCAGCATTTT.

V is TRBV25-1 and J is TRBJ2-1; D perhaps matches TRBD1 (5 bases). Trimming shortened V by 4 bases and J by 9 bases, and 10 bases separated the two germline ends. The V gene's germline CDR1 is MGHDK and CDR2 SYGVNS. The CDR3 is 12 residues long. The chain's CDR3 is CASSVRGTEQFF. The CDR3 nucleotides read TGTGCCAGCAGTGTAAGGGGTACTGAGCAGTTCTTC.

This clonotype was recorded many times. This chain joins TRBV7-2 and TRBJ2-7, with 8 bases that match TRBD2. The CDR3 is 15 residues long. V shed 5 bases and J 4 bases; nucleotides not matched to a gene: 10. Germline-derived CDR1 and CDR2 are SGHTA and FQGNSA. CDR3 residues: CASSLGGAGVYEQYF. The CDR3 nucleotides read TGTGCCAGCAGCCTCGGTGGAGCGGGAGTTTACGAGCAGTACTTC.

The table lists this clonotype with many counts. J is TRBJ2-3 and V is TRBV12-3 or TRBV12-4, with 12 bases aligning to TRBD2. The CDR3 sequence is 19 residues long. The V gene end was trimmed by 6 bases and the J gene end by 0 bases; junction bases not matched to a gene: 13. CDR3 in DNA: TGTGCCAGCAGCCGTCGAGGGCCGGGACTAGCGGGCAGCACAGATACGCAGTATTTT. Encoded protein: CASSRRGPGLAGSTDTQYF.

This clonotype came up many times. The chain couples TRBV28 to TRBJ1-4; TRBD1 agrees at 8 bases. The germline gives CDR1 MDHEN, CDR2 SYDVKM. The CDR3 is 16 residues long. The junction had 13 bases not matched to a gene; V was cut back by 5 bases and J by 8 bases. CDR3 coding DNA: TGTGCCAGCAGTCTCGACCAGGGGGCGAGTGGAGAAAAACTGTTTTTT. Its translation: CASSLDQGASGEKLFF. Based on the CDR3 plus reference TRBV28 and TRBJ1-4, the full variable domain is DVKVTQSSRYLVKRTGEKVFLECVQDMDHENMFWYRQDPGLGLRLIYFSYDVKMKEKGDIPEGYSVSREKKERFSLILESASTNQTSMYLCASSLDQGASGEKLFFGSGTQLSVL.

This clonotype was recorded many times. Here the CDR3 DNA reads TGTGCCAGCAGCTTTGGTAGCGGAAAGAGGGCTGGGGCCAACGTCCTGACTTTC. It translates to CASSFGSGKRAGANVLTF. This chain joins TRBV7-9 and TRBJ2-6; TRBD2 might be the D (6 bases). Per the germline V gene, CDR1 is SEHNR and CDR2 is FQNEAQ (reference sequence). V lost 3 bases to trimming and J lost 2 bases, with 17 bases between them. The CDR3 is made up of 18 amino acids.

This clonotype came up many times. The rearrangement links TRBV7-2 to TRBJ1-4; the D is unclear. CDR3 length: 13 amino acids. CDR1 is SGHTA and CDR2 is FQGNSA in the germline V gene. With 6 bases removed from V and 5 bases from J, the gap between germline ends came to 10 bases. The CDR3 loop reads CASRLRGNEKLFF. The CDR3 bases are TGTGCCAGCAGGTTAAGAGGGAATGAAAAACTGTTTTTT.

This clonotype turned up a few times. The chain employs TRBV27 and TRBJ1-5; perhaps TRBD1 as D (5 bases). The germline V gene encodes CDR1 MNHEY and CDR2 SMNVEV (reference sequence). V shed 6 bases and J shed 4 bases, with 13 bases lying between them. The CDR3 has 14 amino acids. The chain's CDR3 is CASRIGTGNQPQHF. As DNA, the CDR3 is TGTGCCAGCAGAATTGGGACGGGGAATCAGCCCCAGCATTTT.

This clonotype showed up just a few times. The chain's CDR3 is CASTGSRRGQETQYF. For the CDR3, the DNA is TGCGCCAGCACGGGATCCCGGAGGGGGCAAGAGACCCAGTACTTC. V usage is TRBV10-2 and J usage is TRBJ2-5; either TRBD1 or TRBD2 may fit D (6 bases each). V dropped 7 bases and J dropped 2 bases, with 17 bases sitting between them. CDR1 WSHSY and CDR2 SAAADI come from the germline V gene. The CDR3 is 15 amino acids.

In this sample, this clonotype turned up many times. This sequence joins TRBV7-2 and TRBJ2-7; TRBD2 might be the D (6 bases). The germline V gene encodes CDR1 SGHTA and CDR2 FQGNSA. V was clipped by 5 bases and J by 2 bases, with 13 bases between them. The CDR3 consists of 14 residues. The CDR3 reads CASSTWGVPYEQYF. CDR3 bases: TGTGCCAGCAGCACCTGGGGGGTACCCTACGAGCAGTACTTC.

This rearrangement joins TRBV27 to TRBJ1-2; D possibly corresponds to TRBD1 (5 bases). Germline CDR1 and CDR2: MNHEY and SMNVEV (reference sequence). This CDR3 region has 12 residues. The ends were cut back, 4 bases at V and 11 bases at J, with 14 bases in the middle. The CDR3 region is CASSSQGIQYTF. The CDR3 region has the DNA TGTGCCAGCAGTTCCCAGGGAATACAATACACCTTC.

This clonotype was found a few times. The chain links TRBV5-1 to TRBJ2-3, with 9 bases matching TRBD1. The V gene's germline CDR1 is SGHRS and CDR2 YFSETQ. Trimming cost V 1 base and J 5 bases; bases outside gene matches: 8. The CDR3 is 16 residues long. The CDR3 loop reads CASSLTSNRGRDTQYF. The CDR3 coding sequence is TGCGCCAGCAGCTTGACCTCAAACAGGGGGCGAGATACGCAGTATTTT.

The V gene is TRBV2, the J gene TRBJ2-7; the D gene is possibly TRBD1 (6 bases). This CDR3 region has 16 residues. V lost 3 bases and J 1 base, leaving 16 bases between the germline ends. CDR1 and CDR2 (germline): SNHLY, FYNNEI. The CDR3 DNA sequence: TGTGCCAGCAGTGAGATGGGGGCCGGTATATCCTACGAGCAGTACTTC. It specifies CASSEMGAGISYEQYF.

This clonotype was seen many times. V gene TRBV10-3 combines with J gene TRBJ2-5; D may be TRBD1 or TRBD2 (5 bases each). V was shortened by 3 bases and J by 1 base, with 9 bases between the two germline ends. The CDR3 has 14 residues. Per the germline V gene, CDR1 is ENHRY and CDR2 is SYGVKD. The CDR3 reads CAISDGASQETQYF. The CDR3 DNA reads as TGTGCCATCAGTGACGGGGCTAGCCAAGAGACCCAGTACTTC.

The sample holds many counts of this clonotype. The CDR3 protein is CASSARTGNTGELFF. DNA of the CDR3: TGTGCCAGCAGCGCTCGGACAGGGAACACCGGGGAGCTGTTTTTT. The rearrangement joins TRBV7-2 to TRBJ2-2, with 7 bases matching TRBD1. The CDR3 is 15 amino acids. Trimming took 5 bases from V and 1 from J; bases not matched to a gene: 4. CDR1 is SGHTA, CDR2 FQGNSA, per germline. Supplemented by reference TRBV7-2 and TRBJ2-2, the full variable domain reads GAGVSQSPSNKVTEKGKDVELRCDPISGHTALYWYRQSLGQGLEFLIYFQGNSAPDKSGLPSDRFSAERTGGSVSTLTIQRTQQEDSAVYLCASSARTGNTGELFFGEGSRLTVL.

This clonotype was counted between two and nine times. This sequence joins TRBV7-6 and TRBJ2-1; D remains unclear. The ends were cut back, 6 bases at V and 3 bases at J, with 15 bases in the middle. Germline CDR1 reads SGHVS; CDR2 reads FNYEAQ. This CDR3 is 15 amino acids long. The CDR3 DNA reads as TGTGCCAGCAGTCCCCGCAGGCCGCTCTACAATGAGCAGTTCTTC. Protein: CASSPRRPLYNEQFF. Combining the CDR3 with reference TRBV7-6 and TRBJ2-1 gives the whole variable domain GAGVSQSPRYKVTKRGQDVALRCDPISGHVSLYWYRQALGQGPEFLTYFNYEAQQDKSGLPNDRFSAERPEGSISTLTIQRTEQRDSAMYRCASSPRRPLYNEQFFGPGTRLTVL.